The 18 T cell receptor beta chains listed next were all sequenced from one sample in a study of cytomegalovirus exposure and HLA in healthy donors. The primer mix had 60 Vbeta and 13 Jbeta primers. Some clones are missing from TCRdb's copy, which holds only in-frame ones; the method was immunoSEQ multiplex PCR. The top ten hold roughly 1.8% of the sample, which has about 150,000 clones, approximately 80% seen once. Material for sequencing was PBMCs. Source of these receptors: a middle-aged woman in good health and CMV-seronegative.

CDR3 amino acids: CASRPGQGRSYGYTF. DNA for the CDR3: TGTGCCAGCAGACCCGGACAGGGAAGAAGCTATGGCTACACCTTC. The rearrangement links TRBV11-2 to TRBJ1-2; 8 bases map to TRBD1. The J segment lost 4 bases and the V segment lost 6 bases, leaving 10 bases of the junction unmatched. CDR3 length equals 15 residues. The germline V gene has CDR1 SGHAT and CDR2 FQNNGV. The complete variable domain, with remaining parts taken from reference TRBV11-2 and TRBJ1-2, reads EAGVAQSPRYKIIEKRQSVAFWCNPISGHATLYWYQQILGQGPKLLIQFQNNGVVDDSQLPKDRFSAERLKGVDSTLKIQPAKLEDSAVYLCASRPGQGRSYGYTFGSGTRLTVV.

The chain combines TRBV10-2 with TRBJ1-1, with D perhaps TRBD1 (6 bases). Trimming removed 8 bases from V and 1 base from J, with 11 bases in between. The germline V gene has CDR1 WSHSY and CDR2 SAAADI. The CDR3 runs to 13 residues. CDR3 residues: CASRRGGNTEAFF. In nucleotides, the CDR3 is TGCGCCAGCCGCAGGGGTGGGAACACTGAAGCTTTCTTT.

The chain recombines TRBV21-1 with TRBJ2-2; the table's D call, TRBD2, has no DNA check behind it. TRBV21-1 is designated a pseudogene. The CDR3 is 22 residues long. CDR3 bases: TGTGCCAGCAGCAAAAAAAGGTCCCGGTTTCATGGTTTCCTACCGGAGGCCGGGGAGCTGTTTTTT. Its protein is CASSKKRSRFHGFLPEAGELFF.

The V and J genes are TRBV30 and TRBJ1-1; 9 bases are shared with TRBD1. Germline CDR1 GTSNPN, CDR2 SVGIG (reference sequence). Germline trimming cut 3 bases from V and 6 bases from J; bases unmatched to any gene: 17. The CDR3 contains 17 residues. Here the CDR3 DNA reads TGTGCCTGGAGACGGGACAGGGTTTTCCCTTCACTAGCTGAAGCTTTCTTT. It codes for CAWRRDRVFPSLAEAFF.

The chain recombines TRBV23-1 with TRBJ1-1, with D perhaps matching TRBD1 (6 bases). TRBV23-1 has ORF status, its function being uncertain. V lost 0 bases and J lost 4, with 15 bases in between. The CDR3 length is 16 residues. CDR3 sequence: CASSQSVYTGCTEAFF. The CDR3 nucleotides read TGCGCCAGCAGTCAATCCGTTTACACAGGGTGCACTGAAGCTTTCTTT.

The chain couples TRBV18 to TRBJ2-7, with D unresolved. The germline CDR1 and CDR2 sequences are KGHSH and LQKENI. V lost 3 bases and J 2 bases, leaving 11 bases between the germline ends. The CDR3 consists of 14 residues. Written as DNA, the CDR3 is TGTGCCAGCTCACCGCGAGGAATCCCCTACGAGCAGTACTTC. It encodes CASSPRGIPYEQYF.

This clone was observed once. This rearrangement joins TRBV2 to TRBJ1-1, with TRBD1 matching over 10 bases. After removal of 5 bases from V and 4 bases from J, the junction contained 16 bases not matched to a gene. The CDR3 covers 18 residues. Germline CDR1 reads SNHLY; CDR2 reads FYNNEI. CDR3 sequence: CASSRTGTGDPGGTEAFF. The CDR3 DNA is TGTGCCAGCAGTAGGACCGGGACAGGGGACCCTGGAGGCACTGAAGCTTTCTTT.

This chain uses TRBV15 with TRBJ2-1; TRBD2 is a possible D gene (6 bases). This CDR3 spans 15 amino acids. V lost 0 bases to trimming and J lost 1 base, with 7 bases between them. Germline V gene sequence: CDR1 LNHNV, CDR2 YYDKDF (reference sequence). The chain's CDR3 is CATSREAGSYNEQFF. DNA for the CDR3: TGTGCCACCAGCAGAGAGGCGGGGTCCTACAATGAGCAGTTCTTC.

The rearrangement links TRBV10-2 to TRBJ1-2; TRBD1 might be the D (5 bases). There are 12 residues in the CDR3. Germline CDR1 WSHSY, CDR2 SAAADI. The V end lost 8 bases, the J end lost 6 bases, and 13 bases lay between the germline ends. CDR3: CASARQGHGYTF. CDR3 DNA sequence: TGCGCCAGCGCTCGGCAGGGTCATGGCTACACCTTC.

This sequence joins TRBV19 and TRBJ2-5; TRBD1 might be the D (7 bases). Trimming cost V 5 bases and J 11 bases, with 33 bases left between them. This CDR3 contains 18 residues. Germline CDR1 and CDR2: LNHDA and SQIVND (reference sequence). The chain's CDR3 is CASSSRDSALVPTGEQYF. The DNA for the CDR3 is TGTGCCAGTAGTTCCCGGGACAGCGCACTAGTTCCCACGGGGGAGCAGTACTTC.

This clone was seen a single time. V usage is TRBV5-8 and J usage is TRBJ1-2; the match to TRBD1 covers 7 bases. The CDR3 has 15 amino acids. Per the germline V gene, CDR1 is SGHTS and CDR2 is YDEGEE. V was clipped by 0 bases and J by 7 bases; unmatched bases: 9. CDR3 region: CASSLGGDSPGGYTF. The CDR3 bases are TGTGCCAGCAGCTTGGGGGGGGACAGTCCAGGTGGCTACACCTTC.

The chain employs TRBV5-4 and TRBJ2-7, with 11 bases fitting TRBD2. J gave up 4 bases and V 2 bases, and 17 bases lay outside the gene matches. The CDR3 runs 19 residues. Per the germline V gene, CDR1 is SGHNT and CDR2 is YYREEE (reference sequence). CDR3 in DNA: TGTGCCAGCAGCTTAAGTGAGGGTGGCACTAGCGGGAGACTATACGAGCAGTACTTC. Translating it yields CASSLSEGGTSGRLYEQYF.

The chain recombines TRBV28 with TRBJ1-2, with D unclear. CDR3 length: 13 residues. V was pared by 3 bases and J by 2 bases, with 7 bases between. Germline V CDR1 and CDR2: MDHEN, SYDVKM. This CDR3 is CASSLGSNYGYTF. DNA of the CDR3: TGTGCCAGCAGTTTGGGGAGCAACTATGGCTACACCTTC.

This clone was counted once. The V and J genes are TRBV5-1 and TRBJ2-1, with 9 bases fitting TRBD2. Germline CDR1 SGHRS, CDR2 YFSETQ. This CDR3 has 16 residues. V gave up 5 bases and J gave up 4 bases; unmatched junction bases: 10. CDR3 residues: CASRPGLAKGYNEQFF. For the CDR3, the DNA is TGCGCCAGCAGGCCTGGACTAGCGAAAGGGTACAATGAGCAGTTCTTC. Supplemented by reference TRBV5-1 and TRBJ2-1, the full variable domain reads KAGVTQTPRYLIKTRGQQVTLSCSPISGHRSVSWYQQTPGQGLQFLFEYFSETQRNKGNFPGRFSGRQFSNSRSEMNVSTLELGDSALYLCASRPGLAKGYNEQFFGPGTRLTVL.

V usage is TRBV9 and J usage is TRBJ2-5; weak D call: TRBD1 (5 bases). The CDR3 extends over 14 amino acids. The V end lost 0 bases, the J end lost 1 base, and 7 bases lay between the germline ends. The germline V gene encodes CDR1 SGDLS and CDR2 YYNGEE. The DNA for the CDR3 is TGTGCCAGCAGCGTAGTTGACAGCCAAGAGACCCAGTACTTC. Its protein product is CASSVVDSQETQYF. The whole variable domain, filled in from reference TRBV9 and TRBJ2-5, reads DSGVTQTPKHLITATGQRVTLRCSPRSGDLSVYWYQQSLDQGLQFLIQYYNGEERAKGNILERFSAQQFPDLHSELNLSSLELGDSALYFCASSVVDSQETQYFGPGTRLLVL.

This sequence joins TRBV30 and TRBJ1-5, with D perhaps matching TRBD1 (5 bases). Germline V CDR1 and CDR2: GTSNPN, SVGIG (reference sequence). Trimming cost V 2 bases and J 5 bases, with 10 bases left between them. This CDR3 has 13 residues. CDR3 amino acids: CAWSPGGDQPQHF. CDR3 coding DNA: TGTGCCTGGAGTCCCGGGGGAGATCAGCCCCAGCATTTT.

The sample holds one count of this clone. V is TRBV7-9 and J is TRBJ2-2; D gene uncertain. This CDR3 spans 16 amino acids. Trimming shortened V by 1 base and J by 4 bases, and 13 bases separated the two germline ends. Germline lookup yields CDR1 SEHNR and CDR2 FQNEAQ (reference sequence). As DNA, the CDR3 is TGTGCCAGCAGCTTAGACAACCTAGTGATCACCGGGGAGCTGTTTTTT. It translates to CASSLDNLVITGELFF.

This clone appeared a single time. The chain links TRBV2 to TRBJ2-5; a weak D match, TRBD1 (6 bases). The length of the CDR3 is 13 residues. Between the trimmed V and J ends, which lost 6 bases and 4 bases, there was a span of 12 bases. In germline, CDR1 is SNHLY, CDR2 FYNNEI. Here the CDR3 DNA reads TGTGCCAGCAGCCGGGACATAGGAGAGACCCAGTACTTC. This codes for CASSRDIGETQYF.